Listed below are T cell receptor beta chains from one sample, sequenced in a study of cytomegalovirus exposure and HLA in healthy donors. Profiled with immunoSEQ multiplex PCR; TCRdb holds only in-frame clones, not every one. The sample lists 150,000 or so clones, about three quarters occurring once. Sequencing input: PBMCs. These receptor sequences come from a man aged 35 to 55 in good health and CMV-seropositive. CDR3s include the opening cysteine and the closing phenylalanine or tryptophan. The order of the fields is CDR3 length, clone size, D gene, J gene, V gene, CDR3 protein, CDR3 DNA. A D gene is named only where the DNA matches it firmly. A clone size is listed for some rows: how often the clone was seen (once, few, many), or a class if it is expanded.

>13|NA|NA|TRBJ2-1|TRBV11-2
CASSLGVLNEQFF
TGTGCCAGCAGCTTAGGCGTCCTTAACGAGCAGTTCTTC
>16|NA|TRBD2|TRBJ2-1|TRBV9
CASSVGSGRALDEQFF
TGTGCCAGCAGCGTAGGGAGCGGGAGGGCTTTGGATGAGCAGTTCTTC
>15|NA|NA|TRBJ2-1|TRBV9
CASSVGQGLFNEQFF
TGTGCCAGCAGCGTAGGTCAGGGACTGTTCAATGAGCAGTTCTTC
>14|NA|NA|TRBJ2-7|TRBV6-1
CASRLTADSYEQYF
TGTGCCAGCAGACTCACGGCGGACTCCTACGAGCAGTACTTC
>13|NA|TRBD1|TRBJ2-5|TRBV10-1
CASSSGQQETQYF
TGCGCCAGCAGCTCGGGACAGCAAGAGACCCAGTACTTC
>15|NA|NA|TRBJ1-1|TRBV7-8
CASSLESSSLTEAFF
TGTGCCAGCAGCTTAGAATCCAGTAGCCTCACTGAAGCTTTCTTT
>17|NA|TRBD2|TRBJ2-1|TRBV5-6
CASSLAGTITAYNEQFF
TGTGCCAGCAGCTTGGCGGGGACTATCACGGCCTACAATGAGCAGTTCTTC
>15|NA|TRBD2|TRBJ2-3|TRBV19
CASSVGLAGGDTQYF
TGTGCCAGTAGTGTGGGACTAGCCGGGGGAGATACGCAGTATTTT
>13|NA|TRBD2|TRBJ2-1|TRBV7-3
CASSLGGESEQFF
TGTGCCAGCAGCTTGGGGGGGGAGAGTGAGCAGTTCTTC
>14|NA|TRBD1|TRBJ1-6|TRBV27
CASSSGTENSPLHF
TGTGCCAGCAGTTCAGGGACAGAAAATTCACCCCTCCACTTT
>15|once|TRBD2|TRBJ2-7|TRBV27
CASSLRTSGYYEQYF
TGTGCCAGCAGTTTAAGGACTAGCGGTTACTACGAGCAGTACTTC
>11|few|NA|TRBJ1-5|TRBV28
CASSSYQPQHF
TGTGCCAGCAGTTCCTATCAGCCCCAGCATTTT
>15|NA|TRBD2|TRBJ2-3|TRBV27
CASSPGTSVTDTQYF
TGTGCCAGCAGCCCCGGGACTAGCGTCACAGATACGCAGTATTTT
>14|NA|NA|TRBJ2-5|TRBV18
CASSPGLRGETQYF
TGTGCCAGCTCACCGGGACTCCGAGGAGAGACCCAGTACTTC
>14|NA|TRBD1|TRBJ1-6|TRBV7-3
CASSSQGLGSPLHF
TGTGCCAGCAGCTCACAGGGGCTTGGATCACCCCTCCACTTT
>13|NA|NA|TRBJ2-4|TRBV30
CAWSDSTKNIQYF
TGTGCCTGGAGTGACAGTACCAAAAACATTCAGTACTTC
>16|NA|NA|TRBJ1-4|TRBV7-8
CASSYQFGATNEKLFF
TGTGCCAGCAGCTACCAGTTCGGGGCAACTAATGAAAAACTGTTTTTT
>15|once|TRBD1|TRBJ2-7|TRBV27
CASSFLTGVVGEQYF
TGTGCCAGCAGTTTCCTCACAGGGGTTGTCGGCGAGCAGTACTTC
>13|once|NA|TRBJ1-6|TRBV5-6
CASSLAENSPLHF
TGTGCCAGCAGCTTGGCGGAGAATTCACCCCTCCACTTT
>13|once|TRBD1|TRBJ2-1|TRBV15
CATSRQGGLGSFF
TGTGCCACCAGCAGACAAGGGGGCCTAGGATCCTTCTTC
>17|once|NA|TRBJ2-7|TRBV7-9
CASSPPFGQNPSYEQYF
TGTGCCAGCAGCCCGCCTTTCGGACAAAACCCCTCCTACGAGCAGTACTTC
>16|NA|TRBD2|TRBJ2-5|TRBV7-9
CASSGLAGMGPETQYF
TGTGCCAGCAGTGGACTAGCGGGAATGGGTCCAGAGACCCAGTACTTC
>13|NA|NA|TRBJ2-3|TRBV13
CASLRRGTDTQYF
TGTGCCAGCTTGCGGAGGGGCACAGATACGCAGTATTTT
>17|NA|TRBD2|TRBJ2-1|TRBV7-2
CASSSASGPNSYNEQFF
TGTGCCAGCAGCTCAGCTAGCGGGCCGAACTCCTACAATGAGCAGTTCTTC